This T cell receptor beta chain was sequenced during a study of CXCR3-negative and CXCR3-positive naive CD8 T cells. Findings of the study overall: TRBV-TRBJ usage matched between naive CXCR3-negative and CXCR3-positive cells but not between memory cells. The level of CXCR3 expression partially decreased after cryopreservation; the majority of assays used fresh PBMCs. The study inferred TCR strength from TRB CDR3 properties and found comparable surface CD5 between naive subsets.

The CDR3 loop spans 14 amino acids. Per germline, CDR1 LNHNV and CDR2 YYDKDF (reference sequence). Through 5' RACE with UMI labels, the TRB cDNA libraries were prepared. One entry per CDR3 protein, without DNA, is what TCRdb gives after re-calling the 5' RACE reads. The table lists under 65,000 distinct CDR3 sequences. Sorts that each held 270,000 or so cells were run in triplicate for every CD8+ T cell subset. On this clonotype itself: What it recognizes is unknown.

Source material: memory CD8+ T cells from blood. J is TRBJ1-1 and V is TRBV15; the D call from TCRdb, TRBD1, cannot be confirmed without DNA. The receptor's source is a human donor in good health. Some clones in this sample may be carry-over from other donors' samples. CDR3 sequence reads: CATSRAGVGAEAFF.